This T cell receptor beta chain was sequenced during a study of shared clonotypes between healthy human individuals. Germline V lookup: CDR1 SGHKS, CDR2 YYEKEE (reference sequence). CDR3 length equals 17 residues. V lost 4 bases, J lost 3 bases, and 7 bases stayed unmatched. Loaded into unsorted PBMC replicate PCRs was 300 ng DNA, 30,000 to 35,000 T cell genomes. The sequenced material, unsorted PBMC DNA, was run on ten immunoSEQ deep assay plates. Assay used: immunoSEQ multiplex PCR; TCRdb lists only in-frame clones, some missing. The repertoire holds about 490,000 clones, with 70% to 85% as singletons.

The sequence derives from a woman in her forties in good health. Some clones in this sample may be carry-over from other donors' samples. This chain joins TRBV5-5 and TRBJ2-3; 14 positions match TRBD2. Input material: PBMCs. As DNA, the CDR3 is TGTGCCAGCAGCCCGGGACTAGCGGGAGTGGGAACAGATACGCAGTATTTT. Residues: CASSPGLAGVGTDTQYF.